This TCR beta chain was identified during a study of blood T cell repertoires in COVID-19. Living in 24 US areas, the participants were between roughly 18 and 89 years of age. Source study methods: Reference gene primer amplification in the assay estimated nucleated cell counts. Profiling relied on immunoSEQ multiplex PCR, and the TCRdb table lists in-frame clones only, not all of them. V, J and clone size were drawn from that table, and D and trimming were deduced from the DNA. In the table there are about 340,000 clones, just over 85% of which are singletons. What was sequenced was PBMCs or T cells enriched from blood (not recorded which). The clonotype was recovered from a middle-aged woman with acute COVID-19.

DNA of the CDR3: TGTGCCAGCAGCTTGGGAGGGTTCGGCTACACCTTC. This encodes CASSLGGFGYTF. J is TRBJ1-2 and V is TRBV5-6; D not certain. CDR3 length equals 12 residues. V was clipped by 0 bases and J by 8 bases, with 8 bases between them. Germline values: CDR1 SGHDT, CDR2 YYEEEE.